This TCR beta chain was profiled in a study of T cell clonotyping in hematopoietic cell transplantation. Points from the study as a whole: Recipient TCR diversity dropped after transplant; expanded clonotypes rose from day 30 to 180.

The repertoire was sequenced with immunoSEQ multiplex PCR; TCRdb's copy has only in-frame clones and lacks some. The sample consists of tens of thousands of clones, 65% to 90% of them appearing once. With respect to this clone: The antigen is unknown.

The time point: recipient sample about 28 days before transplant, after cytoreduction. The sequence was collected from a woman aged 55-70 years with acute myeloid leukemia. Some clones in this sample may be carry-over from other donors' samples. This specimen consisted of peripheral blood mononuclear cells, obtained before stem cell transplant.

The CDR3 protein is CASSTPTLGFRQPQHF. The CDR3 coding sequence is TGTGCCAGTAGTACTCCGACGTTGGGGTTCCGTCAGCCCCAGCATTTT. This chain joins TRBV19 and TRBJ1-5; D uncertain. This CDR3 spans 16 amino acids. V was shortened by 4 bases and J by 6 bases, with 19 bases between the two germline ends. Germline V gives CDR1 LNHDA, CDR2 SQIVND (reference sequence). The whole variable domain, remainder taken from reference TRBV19 and TRBJ1-5, is DGGITQSPKYLFRKEGQNVTLSCEQNLNHDAMYWYRQDPGQGLRLIYYSQIVNDFQKGDIAEGYSVSREKKESFPLTVTSAQKNPTAFYLCASSTPTLGFRQPQHFGDGTRLSIL.